One and the same sample provided the 24 T cell receptor beta chains below, sequenced in a study of blood T cell repertoires in COVID-19 (dated by TCRdb to the early 2020s). The library was prepared using the immunoSEQ multiplex PCR assay. TCRdb provides this immuneACCESS table in a form limited to in-frame rearrangements. Some clones are lacking; in checked studies, under half of them reflect an unresolved V gene, and why the rest are absent is not known. A total of about 180,000 clones appear in this sample, just over 85% of them only once. In total, the top ten clones hold about 9.7% of the sample. The specimen was peripheral blood. All receptors derive from a man aged 50-59 years with active or convalescent COVID-19.

This sequence joins TRBV6-6 and TRBJ1-2; 8 bases line up with TRBD1. CDR1 is MNHNY and CDR2 is SVGAGI in the germline V gene (reference sequence). The CDR3 runs to 14 residues. The ends lost 5 bases at V and 8 bases at J; junction bases unmatched: 10. The CDR3 coding sequence is TGTGCCAGCAGTACCTTAGACAGGGGAGGAGGCTACACCTTC. It encodes CASSTLDRGGGYTF.

The chain is built from TRBV27 and TRBJ2-7; D perhaps matches TRBD1 (5 bases). This CDR3 comprises 13 residues. V shed 8 bases and J shed 6 bases, with 17 bases lying between them. Germline V gives CDR1 MNHEY, CDR2 SMNVEV (reference sequence). The CDR3 sequence: CASAYRPGAEQYF. The CDR3, as DNA: TGTGCCAGCGCCTACAGGCCAGGTGCCGAGCAGTACTTC.

The chain has TRBV28 and TRBJ2-1; 8 bases fit TRBD1. Germline lookup yields CDR1 MDHEN and CDR2 SYDVKM. CDR3 length: 15 amino acids. After removal of 3 bases from V and 7 bases from J, the junction contained 8 bases not matched to a gene. The CDR3 region is CASSFPGQGRNEQFF. CDR3 nucleotides: TGTGCCAGCAGTTTCCCCGGACAGGGAAGAAATGAGCAGTTCTTC.

This chain links TRBV5-4 with TRBJ2-1; D gene uncertain. Trimming cost V 0 bases and J 0 bases, with 10 bases left between them. Germline assignment: CDR1 SGHNT and CDR2 YYREEE (reference sequence). The CDR3 consists of 16 residues. CDR3 nucleotide sequence: TGTGCCAGCAGCTTGGATCCTCCGGGCTCCTACAATGAGCAGTTCTTC. This gives the protein CASSLDPPGSYNEQFF.

The V gene is TRBV7-2, the J gene TRBJ2-5; D unresolved. CDR3 length: 11 residues. Germline-derived CDR1 and CDR2 are SGHTA and FQGNSA. The germline V and J ends were trimmed by 3 bases and 5 bases, with 4 bases remaining between them. CDR3 sequence (DNA): TGTGCCAGCAGCTTCGGGGAGACCCAGTACTTC. Translated: CASSFGETQYF.

The V call is TRBV7-9, the J call TRBJ1-5, with D possibly TRBD1 on 5 matching bases. The CDR3 spans 14 residues. The germline V gene has CDR1 SEHNR and CDR2 FQNEAQ (reference sequence). The ends were cut back, 8 bases at V and 4 bases at J, with 15 bases in the middle. DNA for the CDR3: TGTGCCAGCTCTCGAGACAGCGAAAATCAGCCCCAGCATTTT. Amino acids: CASSRDSENQPQHF.

J is TRBJ1-2 and V is TRBV19; 8 bases fit TRBD1. V lost 7 bases, J lost 2 bases, and 12 bases stayed unmatched. The germline CDR1 and CDR2 sequences are LNHDA and SQIVND (reference sequence). The CDR3 consists of 16 residues. CDR3 nucleotide sequence: TGTGCCAGTAATAGCCTGAGGACAGGGCTGAACTATGGCTACACCTTC. Protein sequence: CASNSLRTGLNYGYTF.

The chain couples TRBV20-1 to TRBJ2-5; no reliable D call. This CDR3 is 13 amino acids long. Germline V gives CDR1 DFQATT, CDR2 SNEGSKA (reference sequence). Trimming cost V 3 bases and J 2 bases, with 10 bases left between them. The CDR3 region is CSASGSVQETQYF. CDR3 in DNA: TGCAGTGCTAGTGGGTCGGTACAAGAGACCCAGTACTTC.

The genes are TRBV4-1 and TRBJ1-5; 7 nucleotides align to TRBD1. With 3 bases clipped from V and 7 bases from J, the junction kept 12 bases outside the gene matches. The CDR3 runs 16 residues. In germline, CDR1 is MGHRA, CDR2 YSYEKL. CDR3 loop: CASSQVPPGGGQPQHF. The CDR3 DNA follows: TGCGCCAGCAGCCAGGTCCCCCCAGGGGGTGGACAGCCCCAGCATTTT.

The chain has TRBV5-5 and TRBJ2-5, with 7 nucleotides matching TRBD1. J gave up 0 bases and V 0 bases, and 5 bases lay outside the gene matches. The CDR3 is 16 amino acids. From germline, CDR1 is SGHKS and CDR2 YYEKEE (reference sequence). The CDR3 region is CASSLAGGADQETQYF. CDR3 nucleotides: TGTGCCAGCAGCTTGGCAGGGGGAGCAGACCAAGAGACCCAGTACTTC.

J is TRBJ2-5 and V is TRBV9; 12 nucleotides align to TRBD2. In germline, CDR1 is SGDLS, CDR2 YYNGEE. The ends lost 4 bases at V and 2 bases at J; junction bases unmatched: 6. The CDR3 runs 16 residues. The CDR3 is CASSSRTSGKQETQYF. As DNA, the CDR3 is TGTGCCAGCAGCTCCCGGACTAGCGGGAAGCAAGAGACCCAGTACTTC.

The CDR3: CASSQFRGGEQFF. DNA of the CDR3: TGTGCCAGCAGCCAATTTAGGGGGGGTGAGCAGTTCTTC. The chain joins TRBV4-2 to TRBJ2-1; a possible D gene is TRBD2 (7 bases). The germline V gene has CDR1 LGHNA and CDR2 YNFKEQ. This CDR3 is built from 13 residues. Trimming stripped 2 bases from V and 9 bases from J, with 11 bases between.

The chain combines TRBV28 with TRBJ2-2; tentative D call: TRBD1 (5 bases). Trimming took 5 bases from V and 1 from J, leaving 8 bases between them. This CDR3 is 14 amino acids long. CDR1 is MDHEN and CDR2 is SYDVKM in the germline V gene. The CDR3 loop reads CASSTTGNTGELFF. In DNA, the CDR3 is TGTGCCAGCAGTACTACAGGGAACACCGGGGAGCTGTTTTTT.

The count of this clone is one. This rearrangement joins TRBV30 to TRBJ1-5, with 8 bases that match TRBD1. Germline V gene lookup returns CDR1 GTSNPN and CDR2 SVGIG (reference sequence). This CDR3 spans 14 amino acids. V was pared by 6 bases and J by 4 bases, with 8 bases of the junction left unmatched. The CDR3 region has the DNA TGTGCCTGTCTTACAGGGGGAGGTAATCAGCCCCAGCATTTT. Translating gives CACLTGGGNQPQHF.

The rearrangement links TRBV10-3 to TRBJ2-5; 8 nucleotides line up with TRBD1. Per the germline V gene, CDR1 is ENHRY and CDR2 is SYGVKD. V was pared by 6 bases and J by 1 base, with 7 bases of the junction left unmatched. The CDR3 spans 15 residues. CDR3 DNA sequence: TGTGCCATCAGACGAGGGACAGGCTCCCAAGAGACCCAGTACTTC. It yields the protein CAIRRGTGSQETQYF.

This clone was seen a single time. The chain carries TRBV14 and TRBJ1-3; a possible D gene is TRBD1 (6 bases). The length of the CDR3 is 16 residues. Germline assignment: CDR1 SGHDN and CDR2 FVKESK. Trimming took off 1 base at V and 4 bases at J, with 14 bases between the two ends. CDR3 sequence (DNA): TGTGCCAGCAGCCAAGTTGGCTCAGGGGTCGGAAACACCATATATTTT. It translates to CASSQVGSGVGNTIYF. Drawing the rest from reference TRBV14 and TRBJ1-3, the complete variable domain is EAGVTQFPSHSVIEKGQTVTLRCDPISGHDNLYWYRRVMGKEIKFLLHFVKESKQDESGMPNNRFLAERTGGTYSTLKVQPAELEDSGVYFCASSQVGSGVGNTIYFGEGSWLTVV.

The chain uses TRBV19 and TRBJ2-1; 9 bases align to TRBD2. Per germline, CDR1 LNHDA and CDR2 SQIVND (reference sequence). Unmatched junction bases numbered 7, after V lost 7 bases and J lost 0 bases. The CDR3 loop spans 16 amino acids. This chain's CDR3 is CASKKISGSSYNEQFF. As DNA, the CDR3 is TGTGCCAGTAAAAAGATTAGCGGGAGCTCCTACAATGAGCAGTTCTTC.

The chain links TRBV4-2 to TRBJ2-1; D uncertain. Trimming removed 1 base from V and 6 bases from J, with 10 bases in between. Germline loops: CDR1 LGHNA, CDR2 YNFKEQ. The CDR3 has 14 amino acids. The CDR3 here is CASSQVWSGNEQFF. The CDR3 DNA reads TGTGCCAGCAGCCAAGTATGGTCCGGCAATGAGCAGTTCTTC.

The CDR3 sequence is CASSLGLSGNTIYF. CDR3 sequence (DNA): TGTGCCAGCAGCTTAGGACTATCTGGAAACACCATATATTTT. V and J are TRBV7-2 and TRBJ1-3, with no clear D. The CDR3 sequence is 14 residues long. Trimming took 1 base from V and 1 from J, leaving 5 bases between them. CDR1 is SGHTA, CDR2 FQGNSA, per germline.

The rearrangement links TRBV5-4 to TRBJ2-7, with D hard to call. Between the trimmed V and J ends, which lost 4 bases and 3 bases, there was a span of 8 bases. CDR1 is SGHNT, CDR2 YYREEE, per germline (reference sequence). The CDR3 covers 12 residues. DNA for the CDR3: TGTGCCAGCAGCGCAACGGGCTACGAGCAGTACTTC. It encodes CASSATGYEQYF.

Concerning this clone: In the same sample, other DNA sequences code for this CDR3. The chain has TRBV19 and TRBJ1-1; TRBD1 is a possible D gene (5 bases). The germline V gene encodes CDR1 LNHDA and CDR2 SQIVND (reference sequence). Trimming stripped 3 bases from V and 4 bases from J, with 12 bases between. This CDR3 is built from 14 residues. Written as DNA, the CDR3 is TGTGCCAGTAGTATCCAGGGAAGTGGCACTGAAGCTTTCTTT. This codes for CASSIQGSGTEAFF. The entire variable domain, with the rest obtained from reference TRBV19 and TRBJ1-1, is as follows: DGGITQSPKYLFRKEGQNVTLSCEQNLNHDAMYWYRQDPGQGLRLIYYSQIVNDFQKGDIAEGYSVSREKKESFPLTVTSAQKNPTAFYLCASSIQGSGTEAFFGQGTRLTVV.

The chain joins TRBV30 to TRBJ1-6, with TRBD1 as a possible D gene (5 bases). The CDR3 runs 15 residues. V lost 0 bases, J lost 9 bases, and 15 bases lay in between. From germline, CDR1 is GTSNPN and CDR2 SVGIG (reference sequence). The CDR3 region has the DNA TGTGCCTGGAGTGTATACAGGCCTCCGGCTTCACCCCTCCACTTT. It yields the protein CAWSVYRPPASPLHF.

This clone was recorded once. The V call is TRBV19, the J call TRBJ2-7; 10 bases align to TRBD1. The CDR3 is made up of 14 amino acids. With V trimmed by 5 bases and J by 2 bases, 3 bases remained unmatched. Per germline, CDR1 LNHDA and CDR2 SQIVND (reference sequence). The CDR3 reads CASSFGTGAYEQYF. The CDR3 DNA is TGTGCCAGTAGTTTTGGGACAGGGGCCTACGAGCAGTACTTC.

The chain is built from TRBV2 and TRBJ1-2; D gene uncertain. The ends were cut back, 4 bases at V and 5 bases at J, with 11 bases in the middle. Per germline, CDR1 SNHLY and CDR2 FYNNEI. The CDR3 spans 13 residues. The CDR3 DNA reads as TGTGCCAGCAGTGCAGGTCAAACTTATGGCTACACCTTC. It encodes CASSAGQTYGYTF.